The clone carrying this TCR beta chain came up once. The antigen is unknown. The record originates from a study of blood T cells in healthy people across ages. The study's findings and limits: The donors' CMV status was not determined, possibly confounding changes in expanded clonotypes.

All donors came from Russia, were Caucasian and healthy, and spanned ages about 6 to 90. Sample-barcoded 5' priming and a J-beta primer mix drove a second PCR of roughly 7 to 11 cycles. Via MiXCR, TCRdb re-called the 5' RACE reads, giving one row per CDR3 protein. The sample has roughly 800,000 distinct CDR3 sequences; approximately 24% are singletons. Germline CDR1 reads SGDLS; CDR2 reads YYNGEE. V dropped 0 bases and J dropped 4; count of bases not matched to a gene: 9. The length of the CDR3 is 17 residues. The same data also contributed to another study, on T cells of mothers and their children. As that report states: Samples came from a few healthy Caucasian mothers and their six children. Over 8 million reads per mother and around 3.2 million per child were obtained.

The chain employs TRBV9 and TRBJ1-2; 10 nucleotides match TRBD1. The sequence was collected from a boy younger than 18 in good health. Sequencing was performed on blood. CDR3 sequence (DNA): TGTGCCAGCAGCGTAGACCACCGGGACAGGGGATTCTATGGCTACACCTTC. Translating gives CASSVDHRDRGFYGYTF. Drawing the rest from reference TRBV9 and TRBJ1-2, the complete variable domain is DSGVTQTPKHLITATGQRVTLRCSPRSGDLSVYWYQQSLDQGLQFLIQYYNGEERAKGNILERFSAQQFPDLHSELNLSSLELGDSALYFCASSVDHRDRGFYGYTFGSGTRLTVV.